Below are 32 T cell receptor beta chains sequenced from a single sample in a study of regulatory T cells in long-lasting Graves disease. The time point: newly diagnosed GD, antithyroid drugs for less than 3 months. After RNA was extracted from PBMCs, the TCR library was made from it. The authors built TCR beta libraries using iRepertoire HTBI primers and Arm-PCR of CDR3 regions. TCRdb re-derived calls from the multiplex PCR reads in MiXCR, one entry per CDR3 protein. The sample yields some 600,000 distinct CDR3 sequences, roughly 16% seen once. This sample also appeared in a second study, on T cells in Graves' hyperthyroidism and ophthalmopathy.

Sample: peripheral blood mononuclear cells (PBMCs), taken at new diagnosis, from a patient treated with antithyroid drugs. These receptors were obtained from a man aged 18 to 35 with Graves disease.

There are a few counts of this clonotype. V and J are TRBV9 and TRBJ2-1; 10 bases map to TRBD2. Trimming at V came to 4 bases and at J to 5 bases, leaving 9 bases not matched to a gene. This CDR3 is built from 16 residues. Germline V CDR1 and CDR2: SGDLS, YYNGEE. The CDR3 here is CASSPIRTSGNNEQFF. DNA for the CDR3: TGTGCCAGCAGCCCAATCAGGACTAGCGGCAACAATGAGCAGTTCTTC.

This clonotype was found many times. This rearrangement joins TRBV20-1 to TRBJ2-1; D remains unclear. Trimming removed 6 bases at V and 0 bases at J, with 12 bases between. This CDR3 region has 14 residues. Germline lookup yields CDR1 DFQATT and CDR2 SNEGSKA (reference sequence). This chain's CDR3 is CSAIGDPSYNEQFF. The CDR3 DNA is TGCAGTGCCATTGGCGATCCCTCCTACAATGAGCAGTTCTTC.

With respect to this clonotype: It may be a read error: a sequence one base away is much more abundant. This chain joins TRBV20-1 and TRBJ2-7, with 7 bases matching TRBD2. This CDR3 has 15 amino acids. From germline, CDR1 is DFQATT and CDR2 SNEGSKA (reference sequence). DNA of the CDR3: TGCAGTGCTCACGACGTGGAGCGGGGCTCCTGCGAGCAGTACTTC. Its translation: CSAHDVERGSCEQYF.

This clonotype was picked up many times. The chain joins TRBV5-8 to TRBJ1-1; weak D call: TRBD1 (5 bases). The ends were cut back, 2 bases at V and 3 bases at J, with 11 bases in the middle. Per the germline V gene, CDR1 is SGHTS and CDR2 is YDEGEE. The CDR3 runs 14 residues. The CDR3: CASSLPRDDTEAFF. The CDR3 nucleotides read TGTGCCAGCAGCTTACCCAGGGATGACACTGAAGCTTTCTTT.

V is TRBV9 and J is TRBJ2-1; 10 nucleotides align to TRBD2. J was trimmed by 10 bases and V by 5 bases; bases with no gene match: 12. Germline CDR1 and CDR2: SGDLS and YYNGEE. The CDR3 has 15 amino acids. The CDR3: CASSPTSGNGLEQFF. As DNA, the CDR3 is TGTGCCAGCAGTCCTACTAGCGGGAACGGCTTAGAGCAGTTCTTC.

The sample holds many counts of this clonotype. The chain is built from TRBV27 and TRBJ2-1, with 9 bases fitting TRBD2. Trimming took 7 bases from V and 5 from J; bases not matched to a gene: 12. Germline V lookup: CDR1 MNHEY, CDR2 SMNVEV (reference sequence). There are 16 residues in the CDR3. The chain's CDR3 is CASKMVTSGYNNEQFF. CDR3 DNA sequence: TGTGCCAGCAAGATGGTGACTAGCGGCTATAACAATGAGCAGTTCTTC.

This clonotype has at least ten counts. J is TRBJ2-1 and V is TRBV29-1, with 10 bases that match TRBD2. The length of the CDR3 is 15 residues. Germline V lookup: CDR1 SQVTM, CDR2 ANQGSEA. The J segment lost 3 bases and the V segment lost 1 base, leaving 3 bases of the junction unmatched. This CDR3 reads CSVEGTSGHYNEQFF. The CDR3 nucleotides are TGCAGCGTTGAAGGGACTAGCGGACACTACAATGAGCAGTTCTTC.

This clonotype was seen a single time. The conserved phenylalanine or tryptophan is not found at the CDR3 terminus, so this likely reflects a read error. V gene TRBV14 combines with J gene TRBJ2-1; D remains unclear. The CDR3 loop spans 14 amino acids. The germline gives CDR1 SGHDN, CDR2 FVKESK. V gave up 3 bases and J gave up 6 bases, with 12 bases separating them. The chain's CDR3 is CASSQGWVANEQFS. The CDR3 DNA is TGTGCCAGCAGCCAGGGCTGGGTGGCCAATGAGCAGTTCTCC.

A word on this clonotype: Possible read error: a much larger clone is one base away. This chain joins TRBV30 and TRBJ2-7; 8 bases fit TRBD1. Germline V gives CDR1 GTSNPN, CDR2 SVGIG (reference sequence). There are 11 residues in the CDR3. Trimming removed 4 bases from V and 6 bases from J; junction bases left unmatched: 2. DNA of the CDR3: TGTGCCTGGACAGGGGGCCCCGAGCAGTACTTC. This encodes CAWTGGPEQYF.

This clonotype was seen many times. The gene calls are TRBV6-1 and TRBJ2-3; D gene ambiguous. V lost 2 bases and J lost 1, with 10 bases in between. The CDR3 runs 15 residues. CDR1 and CDR2 from the germline V gene are MNHNS and SASEGT. The CDR3 spells CASSERRVGTDTQYF. The CDR3, as DNA: TGTGCCAGCAGTGAACGTCGGGTCGGCACAGATACGCAGTATTTT.

This clonotype was seen a handful of times. The genes are TRBV29-1 and TRBJ2-5, with 8 nucleotides matching TRBD1. Germline assignment: CDR1 SQVTM and CDR2 ANQGSEA. The V segment lost 7 bases and the J segment 1 base; nucleotides outside the gene matches: 11. The CDR3 spans 15 residues. CDR3 nucleotide sequence: TGCAGCGCTGAGACAGGGGCTACTCTCCAAGAGACCCAGTACTTC. This gives the protein CSAETGATLQETQYF.

This chain joins TRBV18 and TRBJ2-7, with D hard to call. The V gene lost 0 bases and the J gene lost 3 bases, with 9 bases spanning the gap. The CDR3 length is 14 residues. The germline V gene encodes CDR1 KGHSH and CDR2 LQKENI. CDR3 nucleotides: TGTGCCAGCTCACCACCCAAGAGAGACTACGAGCAGTACTTC. It translates to CASSPPKRDYEQYF.

Details on this clonotype: A much more abundant neighbour one base away suggests this may be a read error. The J gene is TRBJ2-7, the V gene TRBV28; 8 bases match TRBD1. Germline assignment: CDR1 MDHEN and CDR2 SYDVKM. CDR3 length: 17 residues. After removal of 4 bases from V and 2 bases from J, the junction contained 13 bases not matched to a gene. CDR3 region: CASSSTLARGPTYEQYF. The CDR3 DNA reads TGTGCCAGCAGTTCTACCCTCGCCAGGGGGCCAACCTACGAGCAGTACTTC.

This clonotype was observed at least ten times. The J gene is TRBJ1-6, the V gene TRBV11-2, with TRBD1 identical over 7 bases. CDR3 length equals 16 residues. V dropped 0 bases and J dropped 3; count of bases not matched to a gene: 2. Germline assignment: CDR1 SGHAT and CDR2 FQNNGV. CDR3 protein: CASSLEGTVYNSPLHF. CDR3 nucleotides: TGTGCCAGCAGCTTAGAGGGGACAGTCTATAATTCACCCCTCCACTTT.

The rearrangement joins TRBV11-2 to TRBJ1-4, with 7 bases identical to TRBD1. J gave up 8 bases and V 5 bases, and 11 bases lay outside the gene matches. The CDR3 contains 15 residues. Germline values: CDR1 SGHAT, CDR2 FQNNGV. CDR3 sequence: CASSHQGELREKLFF. For the CDR3, the DNA is TGTGCCAGCAGCCATCAGGGGGAACTTAGGGAAAAACTGTTTTTT.

This chain links TRBV15 with TRBJ2-2, with 8 nucleotides matching TRBD2. This CDR3 has 15 amino acids. CDR1 and CDR2 (germline): LNHNV, YYDKDF (reference sequence). The trim removed 1 base at V and 8 bases at J, leaving 6 bases unmatched. The CDR3 DNA follows: TGTGCCACCAGCAGAGGGAGTAGCGGGGTGGGGGAGCTGTTTTTT. It encodes CATSRGSSGVGELFF.

This clonotype has a count of ten or more. This chain joins TRBV11-2 and TRBJ2-7; tentative D call: TRBD1 (6 bases). Trimming removed 5 bases at V and 5 bases at J, with 19 bases between. CDR1 SGHAT and CDR2 FQNNGV come from the germline V gene. The length of the CDR3 is 15 residues. Here the CDR3 reads CASSPGWGQGNEQYF. The DNA of the CDR3 is TGTGCCAGCAGCCCCGGGTGGGGGCAGGGCAACGAGCAGTACTTC.

This sequence joins TRBV6-1 and TRBJ1-5; D not certain. The V and J ends lost 5 bases and 4 bases respectively, with 18 bases between them. Per the germline V gene, CDR1 is MNHNS and CDR2 is SASEGT. This CDR3 is built from 16 residues. CDR3 region: CASSLTSGLTNQPQHF. The CDR3 nucleotides are TGTGCCAGCAGTCTTACTTCCGGGCTAACAAATCAGCCCCAGCATTTT.

This clonotype was found many times. The V and J genes are TRBV7-9 and TRBJ2-1; 13 positions match TRBD2. This CDR3 has 19 amino acids. The germline CDR1 and CDR2 sequences are SEHNR and FQNEAQ (reference sequence). V gave up 4 bases and J gave up 0 bases; unmatched junction bases: 9. Written as DNA, the CDR3 is TGTGCCAGCAGCTCCGGACTAGCGGGGGCCCATGACTCCTACAATGAGCAGTTCTTC. Its translation: CASSSGLAGAHDSYNEQFF.

This clonotype was detected many times. The chain recombines TRBV5-1 with TRBJ2-5; TRBD1 agrees at 7 bases. Germline loops: CDR1 SGHRS, CDR2 YFSETQ. The CDR3 spans 14 residues. Unmatched junction bases numbered 6, after V lost 4 bases and J lost 3 bases. This CDR3 reads CASSRGTDKETQYF. The CDR3 DNA reads as TGCGCCAGCAGCAGAGGGACAGATAAAGAGACCCAGTACTTC.

Only a few counts were recorded for this clonotype. This chain joins TRBV5-1 and TRBJ2-5; 14 bases agree with TRBD2. Germline V gene lookup returns CDR1 SGHRS and CDR2 YFSETQ. Trimming cost V 2 bases and J 1 base; bases outside gene matches: 4. The CDR3 consists of 17 residues. The CDR3 sequence: CASSLGTSGSAQETQYF. The CDR3 DNA follows: TGCGCCAGCAGCTTAGGGACTAGCGGGAGTGCCCAAGAGACCCAGTACTTC.

About this clonotype itself: Just one base apart from a much larger clone, this may be a read error. V usage is TRBV7-9 and J usage is TRBJ2-7, with TRBD2 matching over 10 bases. The J call is uncertain, as TRBJ2-1 better fits the DNA end. CDR3 length equals 17 residues. Germline V gene data show CDR1 as SEHNR and CDR2 as FQNEAQ (reference sequence). The CDR3 protein is CASSYPASGRGAYEQFF. In DNA form, the CDR3 reads TGTGCCAGCAGCTATCCGGCTAGCGGGAGAGGGGCCTACGAGCAGTTCTTC.

This clonotype was counted between two and nine times. The gene calls are TRBV30 and TRBJ1-1; D is ambiguous. The CDR3 extends over 10 amino acids. The germline V gene has CDR1 GTSNPN and CDR2 SVGIG (reference sequence). Trimming left V 3 bases short and J 11 bases short, with 10 bases between. CDR3 protein: CAWSRAPAFF. Written as DNA, the CDR3 is TGTGCCTGGAGCCGAGCCCCCGCTTTCTTT.

The chain links TRBV20-1 to TRBJ1-6; no reliable D call. Per the germline V gene, CDR1 is DFQATT and CDR2 is SNEGSKA (reference sequence). Trimming removed 5 bases from V and 7 bases from J, with 12 bases in between. The CDR3 runs to 13 residues. The DNA for the CDR3 is TGCAGTGCTGGACTGCCGCCAAATTCACCCCTCCACTTT. This gives the protein CSAGLPPNSPLHF.

This clonotype was detected ten times or more. The chain is built from TRBV20-1 and TRBJ1-6, with 8 bases aligning to TRBD1. From germline, CDR1 is DFQATT and CDR2 SNEGSKA (reference sequence). Germline trimming cut 3 bases from V and 0 bases from J; bases unmatched to any gene: 7. The CDR3 sequence is 17 residues long. In nucleotides, the CDR3 is TGCAGTGCTAGGGACAGGGCCCAGAGCTCCTATAATTCACCCCTCCACTTT. Residues: CSARDRAQSSYNSPLHF.

V and J are TRBV18 and TRBJ2-1; 7 bases agree with TRBD2. The junction had 4 bases not matched to a gene; V was cut back by 2 bases and J by 3 bases. Germline V lookup: CDR1 KGHSH, CDR2 LQKENI. The CDR3 is made up of 15 amino acids. The CDR3, as DNA: TGTGCCAGCTCACCAGGGTCGGGAGGCTACAATGAGCAGTTCTTC. It codes for CASSPGSGGYNEQFF.

There are a few counts of this clonotype. V and J are TRBV15 and TRBJ2-1; 7 bases match TRBD1. The CDR3 contains 15 residues. Germline lookup yields CDR1 LNHNV and CDR2 YYDKDF (reference sequence). J lost 7 bases, V lost 5 bases, and 11 bases had no gene match. The CDR3 sequence is CATSLTGQTFNEQFF. In DNA form, the CDR3 reads TGTGCCACCAGCTTAACGGGACAGACTTTTAATGAGCAGTTCTTC.

This clonotype has more than one count but fewer than ten. The rearrangement joins TRBV5-5 to TRBJ1-4; D ambiguous. Germline V CDR1 and CDR2: SGHKS, YYEKEE (reference sequence). V shed 1 base and J shed 3 bases, with 7 bases lying between them. This CDR3 has 14 amino acids. This CDR3 reads CASSLIAANEKLFF. DNA for the CDR3: TGTGCCAGCAGCTTGATCGCGGCTAATGAAAAACTGTTTTTT.

This clonotype has a count of ten or more. The V call is TRBV20-1, the J call TRBJ2-7, with 8 positions matching TRBD2. CDR3 length: 14 amino acids. J lost 5 bases, V lost 1 base, and 7 bases had no gene match. Germline lookup yields CDR1 DFQATT and CDR2 SNEGSKA (reference sequence). In DNA form, the CDR3 reads TGCAGTGCTAGAGCCGGGAGGGTGAACGACGAGCAGTACTTC. This gives the protein CSARAGRVNDEQYF.

This clonotype was seen at least ten times. The V gene is TRBV28, the J gene TRBJ2-7; 8 nucleotides line up with TRBD2. The V gene's germline CDR1 is MDHEN and CDR2 SYDVKM. The CDR3 sequence is 15 residues long. V lost 5 bases and J lost 3; bases outside the gene matches: 9. The chain's CDR3 is CASSAPGGPHYEQYF. CDR3 sequence (DNA): TGTGCCAGCAGTGCACCGGGAGGGCCACACTACGAGCAGTACTTC.

This clonotype showed up just once. The chain recombines TRBV28 with TRBJ1-5; D is unresolved. Germline V CDR1 and CDR2: MDHEN, SYDVKM. The V end lost 7 bases, the J end lost 6 bases, and 16 bases lay between the germline ends. The CDR3 has 14 amino acids. CDR3 coding DNA: TGTGCCAGCACTTCCCCAGGAGCAACTCAGCCCCAGCATTTT. It encodes CASTSPGATQPQHF.

This clonotype was recorded many times. This sequence joins TRBV7-2 and TRBJ1-5; D remains ambiguous. CDR1 is SGHTA and CDR2 is FQGNSA in the germline V gene. The length of the CDR3 is 15 residues. The germline V and J ends were trimmed by 1 base and 5 bases, with 12 bases remaining between them. The CDR3, as DNA: TGTGCCAGCAGCTTAGGCCTGACGGTCGATCAGCCCCAGCATTTT. It translates to CASSLGLTVDQPQHF.